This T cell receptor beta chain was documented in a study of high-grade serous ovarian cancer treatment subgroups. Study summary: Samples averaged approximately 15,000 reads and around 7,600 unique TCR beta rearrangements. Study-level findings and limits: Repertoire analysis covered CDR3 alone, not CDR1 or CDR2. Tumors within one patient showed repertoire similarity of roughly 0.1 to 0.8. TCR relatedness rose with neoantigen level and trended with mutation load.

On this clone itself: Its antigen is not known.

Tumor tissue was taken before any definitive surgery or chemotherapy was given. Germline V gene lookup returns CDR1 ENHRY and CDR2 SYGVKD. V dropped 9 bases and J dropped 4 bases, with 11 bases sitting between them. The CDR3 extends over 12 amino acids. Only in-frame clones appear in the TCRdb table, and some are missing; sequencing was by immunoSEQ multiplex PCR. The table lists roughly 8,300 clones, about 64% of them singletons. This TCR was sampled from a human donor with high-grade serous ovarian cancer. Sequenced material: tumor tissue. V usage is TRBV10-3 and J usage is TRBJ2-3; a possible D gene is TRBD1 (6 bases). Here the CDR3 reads CAMAGQSDTQYF. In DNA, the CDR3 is TGTGCCATGGCCGGACAGTCAGATACGCAGTATTTT.